The next 2 T cell receptor beta chains were all read from a single sample in a study of blood T cells in healthy people across ages. The authors ran a second PCR of 7 to 11 cycles using a sample-barcoded 5' primer and a J-beta primer mix. TCRdb reanalysed the 5' RACE reads using MiXCR and keeps one entry per CDR3 protein. The sample contains 1.5 million or so distinct CDR3 sequences, 42% of which appear only once. Source material: blood. Receptors originate from a young woman in good health.

The rearrangement joins TRBV2 to TRBJ1-5; D is perhaps TRBD1 (5 bases). V shed 8 bases and J shed 11 bases, with 16 bases lying between them. Looked up from germline, CDR1 is SNHLY and CDR2 is FYNNEI. This CDR3 spans 12 amino acids. The CDR3 nucleotides read TGTGCCAGCGGGACGTACTCCACCACCCAGCATTTT. It yields the protein CASGTYSTTQHF.

This clonotype came up a few times. The rearrangement links TRBV27 to TRBJ1-6; a possible D gene is TRBD1 (5 bases). Trimming stripped 7 bases from V and 0 bases from J, with 16 bases between. This CDR3 comprises 17 residues. Germline CDR1 reads MNHEY; CDR2 reads SMNVEV (reference sequence). The CDR3 nucleotides are TGTGCCAGCACCCTTTTAGGGGAAAGCTCCTATAATTCACCCCTCCACTTT. It translates to CASTLLGESSYNSPLHF.